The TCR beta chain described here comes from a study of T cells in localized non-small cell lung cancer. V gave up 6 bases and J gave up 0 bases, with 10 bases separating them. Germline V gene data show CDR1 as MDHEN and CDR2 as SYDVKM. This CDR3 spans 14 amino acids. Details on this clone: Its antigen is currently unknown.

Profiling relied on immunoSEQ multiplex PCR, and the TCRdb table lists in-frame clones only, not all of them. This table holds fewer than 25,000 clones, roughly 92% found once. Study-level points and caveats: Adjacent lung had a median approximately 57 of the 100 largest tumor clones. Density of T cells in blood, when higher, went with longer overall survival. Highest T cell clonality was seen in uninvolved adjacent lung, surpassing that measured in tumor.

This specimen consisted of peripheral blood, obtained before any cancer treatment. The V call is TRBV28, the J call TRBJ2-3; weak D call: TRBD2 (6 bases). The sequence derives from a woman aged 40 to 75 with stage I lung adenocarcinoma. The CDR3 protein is CASREGTSTDTQYF. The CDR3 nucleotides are TGTGCCAGCAGGGAAGGGACTAGCACAGATACGCAGTATTTT.